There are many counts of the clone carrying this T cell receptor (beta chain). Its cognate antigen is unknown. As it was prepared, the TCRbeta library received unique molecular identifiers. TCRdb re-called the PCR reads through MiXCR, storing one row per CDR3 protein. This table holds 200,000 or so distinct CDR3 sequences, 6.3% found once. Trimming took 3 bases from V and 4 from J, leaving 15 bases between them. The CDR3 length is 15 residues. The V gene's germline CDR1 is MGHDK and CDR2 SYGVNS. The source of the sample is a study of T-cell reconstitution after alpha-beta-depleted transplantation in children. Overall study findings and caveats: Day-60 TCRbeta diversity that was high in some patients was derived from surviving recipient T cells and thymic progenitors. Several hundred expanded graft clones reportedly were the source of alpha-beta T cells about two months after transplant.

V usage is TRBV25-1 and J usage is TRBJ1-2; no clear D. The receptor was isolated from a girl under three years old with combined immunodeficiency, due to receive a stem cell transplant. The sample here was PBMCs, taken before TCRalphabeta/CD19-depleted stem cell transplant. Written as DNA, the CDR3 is TGTGCCAGCAGTGATTTACTAGGAGGGCGCTATGGCTACACCTTC. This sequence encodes CASSDLLGGRYGYTF.